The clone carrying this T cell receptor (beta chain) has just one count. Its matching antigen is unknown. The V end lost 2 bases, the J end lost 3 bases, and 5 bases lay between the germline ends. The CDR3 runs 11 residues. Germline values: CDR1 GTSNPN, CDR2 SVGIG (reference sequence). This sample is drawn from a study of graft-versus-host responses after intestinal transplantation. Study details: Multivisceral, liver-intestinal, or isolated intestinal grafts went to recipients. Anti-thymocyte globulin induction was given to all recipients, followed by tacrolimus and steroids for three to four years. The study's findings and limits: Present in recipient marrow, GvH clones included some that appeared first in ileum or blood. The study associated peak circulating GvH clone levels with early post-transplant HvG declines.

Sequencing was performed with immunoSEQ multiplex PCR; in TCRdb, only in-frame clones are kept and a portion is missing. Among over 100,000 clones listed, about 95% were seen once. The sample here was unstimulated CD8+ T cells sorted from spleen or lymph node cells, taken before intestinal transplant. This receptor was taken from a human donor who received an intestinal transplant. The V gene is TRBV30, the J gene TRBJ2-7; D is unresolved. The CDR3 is CAWSPHYEQYF. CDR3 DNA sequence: TGTGCCTGGAGTCCGCACTACGAGCAGTACTTC.